A single sample is the source of the 26 T cell receptor beta chains below, sequenced in a study of cytomegalovirus exposure and HLA in healthy donors. The PCR had 60 Vbeta and 13 Jbeta primers. Measured with immunoSEQ multiplex PCR; TCRdb has only the in-frame clones, and not every one. The sample has fewer than 80,000 clones; roughly 74% are singletons. Sequenced sample: PBMCs. The receptors were sampled from a woman aged 40 to 49 in good health and CMV-seropositive.

The J gene is TRBJ1-3, the V gene TRBV29-1; unclear D gene. CDR3 length equals 13 residues. Germline CDR1 is SQVTM and CDR2 is ANQGSEA. The germline V and J ends were trimmed by 3 bases and 0 bases, with 6 bases remaining between them. CDR3 amino acids: CSVDAGSGNTIYF. CDR3 bases: TGCAGCGTTGACGCGGGCTCTGGAAACACCATATATTTT.

The rearrangement joins TRBV29-1 to TRBJ2-2; the D is unclear. The CDR3 consists of 13 residues. Germline CDR1 and CDR2: SQVTM and ANQGSEA. Trimming removed 3 bases at V and 1 base at J, with 6 bases between. The CDR3 DNA is TGCAGCGTTGAGCACAGGAACACCGGGGAGCTGTTTTTT. It yields the protein CSVEHRNTGELFF.

This clone was seen a single time. V gene TRBV5-1 combines with J gene TRBJ2-2; 9 bases line up with TRBD2. The CDR3 totals 18 residues. V shed 4 bases and J 9 bases; nucleotides not matched to a gene: 19. Germline V gene data show CDR1 as SGHRS and CDR2 as YFSETQ. The CDR3 region has the DNA TGCGCCAGCAGCCCCACCGGGGAAGTAGCGGGGGTACTCTGGGAGCTGTTTTTT. Translation gives CASSPTGEVAGVLWELFF.

The chain is built from TRBV19 and TRBJ2-3; 11 nucleotides line up with TRBD2. Germline CDR1 LNHDA, CDR2 SQIVND (reference sequence). There are 16 residues in the CDR3. With 5 bases clipped from V and 0 bases from J, the junction kept 4 bases outside the gene matches. CDR3 amino acids: CASSLPSGGSTDTQYF. The CDR3 bases are TGTGCCAGTAGTCTCCCTAGCGGGGGGAGCACAGATACGCAGTATTTT.

The V gene is TRBV5-1, the J gene TRBJ2-7; 9 bases are shared with TRBD1. CDR3 length equals 15 residues. The junction had 3 bases not matched to a gene; V was cut back by 0 bases and J by 2 bases. Looked up from germline, CDR1 is SGHRS and CDR2 is YFSETQ. CDR3: CASSLETGGAYEQYF. The CDR3 DNA reads TGCGCCAGCAGCTTGGAGACAGGGGGGGCCTACGAGCAGTACTTC. Combining the CDR3 with reference TRBV5-1 and TRBJ2-7 gives the whole variable domain KAGVTQTPRYLIKTRGQQVTLSCSPISGHRSVSWYQQTPGQGLQFLFEYFSETQRNKGNFPGRFSGRQFSNSRSEMNVSTLELGDSALYLCASSLETGGAYEQYFGPGTRLTVT.

Only a few counts were recorded for this clone. This rearrangement joins TRBV7-9 to TRBJ2-1, with D possibly matching TRBD1 (6 bases). V lost 4 bases and J 0 bases, leaving 7 bases between the germline ends. Germline CDR1 reads SEHNR; CDR2 reads FQNEAQ (reference sequence). The CDR3 totals 14 residues. The CDR3 loop reads CASSWDTSYNEQFF. The DNA of the CDR3 is TGTGCCAGCAGCTGGGACACCTCCTACAATGAGCAGTTCTTC.

Concerning this clone: At one end, the junction sequence differs from germline, possibly due to a read error. The chain combines TRBV7-9 with TRBJ2-5, with 12 bases fitting TRBD1. Germline-derived CDR1 and CDR2 are SEHNR and FQNEAQ (reference sequence). The CDR3 length is 16 residues. The CDR3 sequence: CSSSSGQGAREETQYF. The CDR3 nucleotides read TGTTCCAGCAGCTCGGGACAGGGGGCAAGGGAAGAGACCCAGTACTTC. Using reference TRBV7-9 and TRBJ2-5 for the parts outside the CDR3, the full variable domain is DTGVSQNPRHKITKRGQNVTFRCDPISEHNRLYWYRQTLGQGPEFLTYFQNEAQLEKSRLLSDRFSAERPKGSFSTLEIQRTEQGDSAMYLCSSSSGQGAREETQYFGPGTRLLVL.

This clone was counted between two and nine times. The chain recombines TRBV5-1 with TRBJ1-4; TRBD1 agrees at 7 bases. The CDR3 runs to 15 residues. The ends lost 4 bases at V and 6 bases at J; junction bases unmatched: 9. Germline V lookup: CDR1 SGHRS, CDR2 YFSETQ. The CDR3 DNA sequence: TGCGCCAGCAGCACTACAGGGGATAGAGATGAAAAACTGTTTTTT. Protein: CASSTTGDRDEKLFF.

The V call is TRBV7-6, the J call TRBJ1-1; 7 bases line up with TRBD1. J lost 1 base, V lost 1 base, and 9 bases had no gene match. CDR1 and CDR2 (germline): SGHVS, FNYEAQ. This CDR3 is built from 17 residues. The CDR3 sequence: CASSLGRRGRGNTEAFF. The CDR3 DNA reads as TGTGCCAGCAGCTTAGGACGGAGGGGGCGAGGGAACACTGAAGCTTTCTTT.

The chain has TRBV5-4 and TRBJ2-3; D gene unclear. Germline V lookup: CDR1 SGHNT, CDR2 YYREEE (reference sequence). The V gene lost 4 bases and the J gene lost 0 bases, with 15 bases spanning the gap. The CDR3 spans 16 residues. As DNA, the CDR3 is TGTGCCAGCAGCCCCCCACCTAGAGCTAGCACAGATACGCAGTATTTT. Encoded protein: CASSPPPRASTDTQYF. Using reference TRBV5-4 and TRBJ2-3 for the parts outside the CDR3, the full variable domain is ETGVTQSPTHLIKTRGQQVTLRCSSQSGHNTVSWYQQALGQGPQFIFQYYREEENGRGNFPPRFSGLQFPNYSSELNVNALELDDSALYLCASSPPPRASTDTQYFGPGTRLTVL.

The chain couples TRBV15 to TRBJ2-2; D is undetermined. Germline V gives CDR1 LNHNV, CDR2 YYDKDF (reference sequence). V lost 6 bases, J lost 0 bases, and 11 bases lay in between. CDR3 size: 15 residues. CDR3 bases: TGTGCCACCAGTGCAAGACATACGAACACCGGGGAGCTGTTTTTT. Its protein product is CATSARHTNTGELFF.

The V gene is TRBV5-6, the J gene TRBJ1-1; D may be TRBD1 (5 bases). Trimming shortened V by 4 bases and J by 5 bases, and 18 bases separated the two germline ends. CDR1 and CDR2 (germline): SGHDT, YYEEEE. The CDR3 length is 15 residues. CDR3 loop: CASSLQGAGKTEAFF. The CDR3 nucleotides are TGTGCCAGCAGCCTGCAAGGGGCGGGGAAGACTGAAGCTTTCTTT.

This clone showed up just once. The chain carries TRBV5-1 and TRBJ2-7; 7 bases agree with TRBD1. CDR3 length: 14 residues. Germline CDR1 and CDR2: SGHRS and YFSETQ. With 1 base clipped from V and 0 bases from J, the junction kept 1 base outside the gene matches. The CDR3 spells CASSLRGPSYEQYF. The CDR3 nucleotides read TGCGCCAGCAGCTTGAGGGGGCCCTCCTACGAGCAGTACTTC.

V usage is TRBV7-2 and J usage is TRBJ1-6; D is perhaps TRBD1 (6 bases). This CDR3 is 16 amino acids long. V lost 5 bases, J lost 0 bases, and 11 bases lay in between. The germline gives CDR1 SGHTA, CDR2 FQGNSA. CDR3 amino acids: CASSSDRSSYNSPLHF. CDR3 sequence (DNA): TGTGCCAGCAGCAGCGACAGGAGCTCCTATAATTCACCCCTCCACTTT.

The table lists this clone with a few counts. The gene calls are TRBV5-1 and TRBJ2-5; 7 bases fit TRBD1. The J call may be in error: the DNA end matches TRBJ2-7 better. In germline, CDR1 is SGHRS, CDR2 YFSETQ. The CDR3 extends over 15 amino acids. DNA for the CDR3: TGCGCCAGCTCTCCCTCCGACAGGGCTGGCGACGAGCAGTACTTC. This encodes CASSPSDRAGDEQYF.

The chain employs TRBV29-1 and TRBJ2-7; possibly TRBD1 for D (5 bases). From germline, CDR1 is SQVTM and CDR2 ANQGSEA. This CDR3 has 15 amino acids. V gave up 4 bases and J gave up 3 bases, with 19 bases separating them. In DNA, the CDR3 is TGCAGCGTTGCGAAGGGCTGGACACCACTCTACGAGCAGTACTTC. This gives the protein CSVAKGWTPLYEQYF.

This sequence joins TRBV30 and TRBJ2-1; TRBD1 is a possible D gene (6 bases). The CDR3 has 16 amino acids. Per germline, CDR1 GTSNPN and CDR2 SVGIG (reference sequence). V lost 0 bases, J lost 6 bases, and 18 bases lay in between. CDR3: CAWSVPDRPSFNEQFF. The CDR3 region has the DNA TGTGCCTGGAGTGTTCCCGACAGGCCATCGTTCAATGAGCAGTTCTTC.

The chain employs TRBV6-6 and TRBJ2-1, with TRBD2 matching 12 bases. The CDR3 is made up of 15 amino acids. Germline CDR1 MNHNY, CDR2 SVGAGI (reference sequence). V was pared by 5 bases and J by 6 bases, with 5 bases of the junction left unmatched. The CDR3 DNA follows: TGTGCCAGCAGTAAGACTAGCGGGGGATCCAATGAGCAGTTCTTC. Its protein product is CASSKTSGGSNEQFF.

The chain uses TRBV5-1 and TRBJ2-6, with unresolved D. Germline-derived CDR1 and CDR2 are SGHRS and YFSETQ. This CDR3 is built from 15 residues. The ends were cut back, 4 bases at V and 0 bases at J, with 8 bases in the middle. Here the CDR3 DNA reads TGCGCCAGCAGCAAAATTCACTCTGGGGCCAACGTCCTGACTTTC. This translates into CASSKIHSGANVLTF.

The chain is built from TRBV5-1 and TRBJ1-1; D uncertain. Germline loops: CDR1 SGHRS, CDR2 YFSETQ. The CDR3 extends over 14 amino acids. The germline V and J ends were trimmed by 7 bases and 8 bases, with 21 bases remaining between them. The CDR3 DNA reads as TGCGCCAGCGTCTCCGCGCCCCAAGCGGGAGAAGCTTTCTTT. Its protein product is CASVSAPQAGEAFF.

The table lists this clone with a count of one. V gene TRBV6-6 combines with J gene TRBJ1-2, with TRBD1 matching 9 bases. The germline CDR1 and CDR2 sequences are MNHNY and SVGAGI (reference sequence). This CDR3 spans 16 amino acids. V lost 2 bases and J lost 4; bases outside the gene matches: 8. The CDR3 region is CASSYLGQGGGYGYTF. Written as DNA, the CDR3 is TGTGCCAGCAGTTACCTGGGACAGGGCGGAGGCTATGGCTACACCTTC.

The V call is TRBV10-3, the J call TRBJ1-1; no clear D gene. CDR1 and CDR2 (germline): ENHRY, SYGVKD. This CDR3 comprises 13 residues. Trimming removed 2 bases at V and 10 bases at J, with 14 bases between. The CDR3 reads CAISENEGLGAFF. In DNA form, the CDR3 reads TGTGCCATCAGTGAGAATGAGGGCCTCGGAGCTTTCTTT.

On this clone itself: The sample has other DNA sequences that encode this CDR3 too. The CDR3 protein is CASSLGGVNEQFF. In DNA form, the CDR3 reads TGCGCCAGCAGCTTAGGCGGAGTGAATGAGCAGTTCTTC. The rearrangement links TRBV5-1 to TRBJ2-1; no reliable D call. The CDR3 runs to 13 residues. Germline V gene lookup returns CDR1 SGHRS and CDR2 YFSETQ. The V end was cut by 2 bases, the J end by 7 bases, with 10 bases between.

This chain uses TRBV11-2 with TRBJ2-7; D not certain. Germline lookup yields CDR1 SGHAT and CDR2 FQNNGV. CDR3 size: 11 residues. Trimming pared 3 bases from V and 4 bases from J, leaving 4 bases between. CDR3 in DNA: TGTGCCAGCAGCTTTTATTACGAGCAGTACTTC. Amino acids: CASSFYYEQYF.

This clone appeared a few times. The genes are TRBV6-1 and TRBJ1-5; 7 bases fit TRBD1. There are 14 residues in the CDR3. From germline, CDR1 is MNHNS and CDR2 SASEGT. J gave up 6 bases and V 4 bases, and 6 bases lay outside the gene matches. CDR3: CASSVEGAIQPQHF. In DNA, the CDR3 is TGTGCCAGCAGTGTCGAGGGGGCGATTCAGCCCCAGCATTTT.

The chain uses TRBV11-3 and TRBJ2-3; tentatively, D is TRBD2 (5 bases). The CDR3 spans 14 residues. V was pared by 3 bases and J by 5 bases, with 12 bases between. The germline V gene has CDR1 SGHNT and CDR2 YENEEA. CDR3 nucleotide sequence: TGTGCCAGCAGCTTGAAGTGGAGGATAGATACGCAGTATTTT. This translates into CASSLKWRIDTQYF.